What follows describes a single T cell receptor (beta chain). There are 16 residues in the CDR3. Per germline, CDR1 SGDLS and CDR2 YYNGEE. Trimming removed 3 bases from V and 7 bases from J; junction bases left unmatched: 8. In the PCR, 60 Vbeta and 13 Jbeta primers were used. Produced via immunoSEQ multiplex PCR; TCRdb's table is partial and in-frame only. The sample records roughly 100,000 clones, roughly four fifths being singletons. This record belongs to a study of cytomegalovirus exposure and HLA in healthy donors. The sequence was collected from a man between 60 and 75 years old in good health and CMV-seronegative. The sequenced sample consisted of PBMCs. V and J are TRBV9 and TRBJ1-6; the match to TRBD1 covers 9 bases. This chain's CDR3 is CASSAQGAVGNSPLHF. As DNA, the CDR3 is TGTGCCAGCAGCGCACAGGGGGCGGTAGGGAATTCACCCCTCCACTTT.